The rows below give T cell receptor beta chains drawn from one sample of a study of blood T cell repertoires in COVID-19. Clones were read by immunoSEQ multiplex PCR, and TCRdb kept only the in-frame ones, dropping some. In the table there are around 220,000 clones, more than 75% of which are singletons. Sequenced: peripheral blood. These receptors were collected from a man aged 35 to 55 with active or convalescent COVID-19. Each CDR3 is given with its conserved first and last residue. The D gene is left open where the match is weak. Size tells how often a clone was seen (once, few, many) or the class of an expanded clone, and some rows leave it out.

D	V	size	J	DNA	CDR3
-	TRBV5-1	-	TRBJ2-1	TGCGCCAGCAGCCGAGCCGGGGGAGGATCCTACAATGAGCAGTTCTTC	CASSRAGGGSYNEQFF
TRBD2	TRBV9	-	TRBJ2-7	TGTGCCAGCAGCGTAGCTGCGGGGGTCTCCTACGAGCAGTACTTC	CASSVAAGVSYEQYF
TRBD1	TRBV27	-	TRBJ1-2	TGTGCCAGCAGTTTTCCCAGAACGGACAGGGGGGAAAACTATGGCTACACCTTC	CASSFPRTDRGENYGYTF
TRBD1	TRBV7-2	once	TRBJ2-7	TGTGCCAGCAGCTTACGGGGAGATCAGGGGGATGTCTACGAGCAGTACTTC	CASSLRGDQGDVYEQYF
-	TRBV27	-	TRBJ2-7	TGTGCCAGCAGTTACTCCGGGACACCGACCTACGAGCAGTACTTC	CASSYSGTPTYEQYF
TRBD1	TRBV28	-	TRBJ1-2	TGTGCCAGCAGTCGGACAGGGGGCGCATTTGGTGGCTACACCTTC	CASSRTGGAFGGYTF
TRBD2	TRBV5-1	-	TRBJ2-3	TGCGCCAGCAGCTTGGGCGCTAGCGGAAGTACGCAGTATTTT	CASSLGASGSTQYF
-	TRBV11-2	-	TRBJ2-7	TGTGCCAGCAGCAGAGGTTACGAGCAGTACTTC	CASSRGYEQYF
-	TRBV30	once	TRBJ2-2	TGTGCCTGGAGTGCCCTAACCGGGGAGCTGTTTTTT	CAWSALTGELFF
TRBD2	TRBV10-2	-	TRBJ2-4	TGCGCCAGCAGTGTCCTAGCGGGGCCCAAAAACATTCAGTACTTC	CASSVLAGPKNIQYF
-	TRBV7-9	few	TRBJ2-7	TGTGCCAGCAGTCTCCAGTCGGGGGTTGGAGAGCAGTACTTC	CASSLQSGVGEQYF
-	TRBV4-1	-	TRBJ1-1	TGCGCCAGCAGCCATGGACACCAGAACACTGAAGCTTTCTTT	CASSHGHQNTEAFF
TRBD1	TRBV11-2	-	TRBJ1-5	TGTGCCAGCAGCTTAGGGGGGACAGGATTTTTGGGAAATCAGCCCCAGCATTTT	CASSLGGTGFLGNQPQHF
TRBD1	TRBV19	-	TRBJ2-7	TGTGCCAGTAGTCCTTACCGGACAGGCGAACCCTACGAGCAGTACTTC	CASSPYRTGEPYEQYF
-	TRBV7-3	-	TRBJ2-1	TGTGCCAGCAGCCCCGTAATACCGGCGGATGAGCAGTTCTTC	CASSPVIPADEQFF
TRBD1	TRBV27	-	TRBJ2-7	TGTGCCAGCAGTCCGTGGACAGGGGCCTACGAGCAGTACTTC	CASSPWTGAYEQYF
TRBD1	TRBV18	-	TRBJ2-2	TGTGCCAGCTCACCGCTGGGACAGGGTAGCTCCGGGGAGCTGTTTTTT	CASSPLGQGSSGELFF
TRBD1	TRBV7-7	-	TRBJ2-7	TGTGCTAGCAGCCTGTTAACTCCGGGACAGGGTCGGGACGAGCAGTACTTC	CASSLLTPGQGRDEQYF
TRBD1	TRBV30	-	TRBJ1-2	TGTGCCTGGAGTGTTATCCAGGGGGCGACTGGCTACACCTTC	CAWSVIQGATGYTF
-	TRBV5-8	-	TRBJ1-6	TGTGCCAGCACGAGGGACTCCAATTCACCCCTCCACTTT	CASTRDSNSPLHF
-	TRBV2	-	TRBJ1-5	TGTGCCAGCGGGGGGAGACTTTATAGCAATCAGCCCCAGCATTTT	CASGGRLYSNQPQHF
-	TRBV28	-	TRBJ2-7	TGTGCCAGCAGTTTAGATCGTAGCGAGCAGTACTTC	CASSLDRSEQYF
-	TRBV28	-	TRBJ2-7	TGTGCCACCCAGCGATACTACGAGCAGTACTTC	CATQRYYEQYF
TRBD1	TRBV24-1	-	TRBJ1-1	TGTGCCACCAGTGATCGCCGGGACAGTCTGAACACTGAAGCTTTCTTT	CATSDRRDSLNTEAFF
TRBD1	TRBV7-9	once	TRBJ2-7	TGTGCCAGCAGCGCAGCCCCGGGACAGTCTACCTACGAGCAGTACTTC	CASSAAPGQSTYEQYF
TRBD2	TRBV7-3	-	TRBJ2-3	TGTGCCAGCAGCCGGACCCCTTTAGCGGGAGATACGCAGTATTTT	CASSRTPLAGDTQYF
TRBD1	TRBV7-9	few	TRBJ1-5	TGTGCCAGCACCGACAGGGGGCCGGGACAGCCCCAGCATTTT	CASTDRGPGQPQHF
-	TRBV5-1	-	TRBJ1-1	TGCGCCAGCAGCATAATAGGGAGCGTGAACACTGAAGCTTTCTTT	CASSIIGSVNTEAFF
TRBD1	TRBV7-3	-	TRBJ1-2	TGTGCCAGCAGCTTACAGGGGGCGGGCTATGGCTACACCTTC	CASSLQGAGYGYTF
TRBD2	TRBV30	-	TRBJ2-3	TGTGCCTGGAGTCTGTTAGCGGGATATGATACGCAGTATTTT	CAWSLLAGYDTQYF
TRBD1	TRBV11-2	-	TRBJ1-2	TGTGCCAGCAGCTTCCCACGACAGGGTGGCTCCAGGCTCCTAGGCTACACCTTC	CASSFPRQGGSRLLGYTF
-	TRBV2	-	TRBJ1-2	TGTGCCAGCAGTTACTTCTATGGCTACACCTTC	CASSYFYGYTF
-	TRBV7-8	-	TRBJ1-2	TGTGCCAGCAGCTTAGGGTCAGATTATGGCTACACCTTC	CASSLGSDYGYTF
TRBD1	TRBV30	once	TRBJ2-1	TGTGCCTGGAGTTTTGGTACAGGGGGCTATTACAATGAGCAGTTCTTC	CAWSFGTGGYYNEQFF
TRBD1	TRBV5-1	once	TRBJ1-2	TGCGCCAGCAGCTCGGACAGGCCTAGCGACTATGGCTACACCTTC	CASSSDRPSDYGYTF
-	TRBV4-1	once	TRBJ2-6	TGCGCCAGCAGCCAAGAAGCCCCAGGGGTCAACTCTGGGGCCAACGTCCTGACTTTC	CASSQEAPGVNSGANVLTF
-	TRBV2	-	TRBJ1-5	TGTGCCAGCAGTGAAGAATCAGGCGATCAGCCCCAGCATTTT	CASSEESGDQPQHF
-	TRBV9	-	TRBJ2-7	TGTGCCAGCAGCGCCGGGACTCTCTCCTACGAGCAGTACTTC	CASSAGTLSYEQYF
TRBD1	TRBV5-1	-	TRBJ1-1	TGCGCCAGCAGCTCCCAGACAGGGACGAACACTGAAGCTTTCTTT	CASSSQTGTNTEAFF
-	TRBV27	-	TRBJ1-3	TGTGCCAGCAGTTTAAGGGGGTCCGGGACTACTGGAAACACCATATATTTT	CASSLRGSGTTGNTIYF
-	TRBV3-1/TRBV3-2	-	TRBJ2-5	TGTGCCAGCAGCCAAGATTGGTGGCGGGGGCCTTCCCAGGAGACCCAGTACTTC	CASSQDWWRGPSQETQYF
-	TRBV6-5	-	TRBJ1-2	TGTGCCAGCAGAGCAGGACAGTTAAATAACTATGGCTACACCTTC	CASRAGQLNNYGYTF
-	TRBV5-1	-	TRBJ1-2	TGCGCCAGCAGCTTGGACGGGAACTATGGCTACACCTTC	CASSLDGNYGYTF
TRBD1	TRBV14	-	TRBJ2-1	TGTGCCAGCAGCCAAGACAACAGGGGGCTTGGTGGTGAGCAGTTCTTC	CASSQDNRGLGGEQFF
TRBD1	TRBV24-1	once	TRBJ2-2	TGTGCCACCAGTGATCTACCCCGGGACAGGACCCCTTTGGACGGGTCGGTGCACGGGGAGCTGTTTTTT	CATSDLPRDRTPLDGSVHGELFF
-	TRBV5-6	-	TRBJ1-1	TGTGCCAGCAGCTTCAAATTAGACGACAGTTCTCCGACTGAAGCTTTCTTT	CASSFKLDDSSPTEAFF
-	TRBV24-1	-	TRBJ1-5	TGTGCCACCAGTGCTCCGGGAAGCAATCAGCCCCAGCATTTT	CATSAPGSNQPQHF
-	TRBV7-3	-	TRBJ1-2	TGTGCCAGCAGCTTAACCAGAATATCTAACTATGGCTACACCTTC	CASSLTRISNYGYTF
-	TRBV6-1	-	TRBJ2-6	TGTGCCAGCAGTGTGTCCTGGGCTTCCTCTGGGGCCAACGTCCTGACTTTC	CASSVSWASSGANVLTF
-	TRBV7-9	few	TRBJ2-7	TGTGCCAGCAGCTTGAGCGCCTACGAGCAGTACTTC	CASSLSAYEQYF
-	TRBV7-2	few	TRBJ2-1	TGTGCCAGCAGCCTGGGAGCGGATTTTTACAATGAGCAGTTCTTC	CASSLGADFYNEQFF
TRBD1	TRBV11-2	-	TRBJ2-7	TGTGCCAGCAGGACAGGGACGATCTACGAGCAGTACTTC	CASRTGTIYEQYF
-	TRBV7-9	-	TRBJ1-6	TGTGCCAGCAGCCCAGGGGAACGGTCCTATAATTCACCCCTCCACTTT	CASSPGERSYNSPLHF
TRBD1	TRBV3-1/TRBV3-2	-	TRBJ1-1	TGTGCCAGCAGCCAAGCTCGGACAGGGTATACTGAAGCTTTCTTT	CASSQARTGYTEAFF
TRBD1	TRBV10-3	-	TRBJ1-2	TGTGCCATCAGTGAGTCACGTCCAGGGGGTATGTCTGGCTACACCTTC	CAISESRPGGMSGYTF
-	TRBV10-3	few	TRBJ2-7	TGTGCCATCAGTGAGCGGCAGGGATACGAGCAGTACTTC	CAISERQGYEQYF
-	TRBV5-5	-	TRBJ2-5	TGTGCCAGCAGCTTCTCCCCAGGGGAGGGGGAGACCCAGTACTTC	CASSFSPGEGETQYF
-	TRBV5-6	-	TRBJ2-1	TGTGCCAGCAGCTACAGAACAGGAATCAATGAGCAGTTCTTC	CASSYRTGINEQFF
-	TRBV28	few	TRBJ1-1	TGTGCCAGCAGTTGGGCTACTTACATAGAACCTTTCTTT	CASSWATYIEPFF
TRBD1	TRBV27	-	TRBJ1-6	TGTGCCAGCAGACCCTCCACAGGGGGAGAATCACCCCTCCACTTT	CASRPSTGGESPLHF